A selection of T cell receptor beta chains follows, all from one sample in a study of blood T cell repertoires in COVID-19. Sequencing was performed with immunoSEQ multiplex PCR; in TCRdb, only in-frame clones are kept and a portion is missing. The sample lists tens of thousands of clones, around nine tenths seen once, with approximately 3.5% in the top ten. Source material: peripheral blood. The receptors originated from a man in his sixties or seventies with acute or convalescent COVID-19. CDR3s include the opening cysteine and the closing phenylalanine or tryptophan. D genes are given only for firm matches. The size field is filled for only some rows; it gives once, few, many or a size class.

16,NA,TRBJ2-3,NA,TRBV7-2,TGTGCCAGCAGCTTAGTAGGGGGGGCGGGCACAGATACGCAGTATTTT,CASSLVGGAGTDTQYF
14,NA,TRBJ2-2,NA,TRBV24-1,TGTGCCACCAGCACAGGGTTGTGGACCGGGGAGCTGTTTTTT,CATSTGLWTGELFF
13,NA,TRBJ2-3,TRBD1,TRBV6-2/TRBV6-3,TGTGCCAGCAGTTACTCTGAGGGGGCTCGTCAGTATTTT,CASSYSEGARQYF
17,few,TRBJ2-5,TRBD2,TRBV7-8,TGTGCCAGCAGCGGGCTCGGACTAGCGGGTACCTCCGGGGCCCAGTACTTC,CASSGLGLAGTSGAQYF
16,NA,TRBJ2-5,NA,TRBV5-8,TGTGCCAGCAGCTTTGTTACGAGGAGCGGTCAAGAGACCCAGTACTTC,CASSFVTRSGQETQYF
13,NA,TRBJ2-5,NA,TRBV11-2,TGTGCCAGCAGCTTCAAACGGGTTGAGACCCAGTACTTC,CASSFKRVETQYF
16,once,TRBJ2-1,TRBD2,TRBV2,TGTGCCAGCAGTGAAAGCGGGGGGGAGATTTACAATGAGCAGTTCTTC,CASSESGGEIYNEQFF
14,NA,TRBJ1-4,TRBD1,TRBV28,TGTGCCAGCACCAACCTAGTTAGGGGACAGGGGCTATTTTTT,CASTNLVRGQGLFF
15,NA,TRBJ2-5,TRBD1,TRBV18,TGTGCCAGCTCACCCCCACAGGGGGCTCGGGAGACCCAGTACTTC,CASSPPQGARETQYF
12,NA,TRBJ2-3,NA,TRBV27,TGTGCCAGCAGTTCAGTTCGGGGTACGCAGTATTTT,CASSSVRGTQYF
15,NA,TRBJ2-7,NA,TRBV6-5,TGTGCCAGCAGTAATATCAATCGGGTGAGCTACGAGCAGTACTTC,CASSNINRVSYEQYF
12,NA,TRBJ1-4,NA,TRBV19,TGTGCCAGTAGTAGCCCTGACTGGAAACTGTTTTTT,CASSSPDWKLFF
11,NA,TRBJ1-1,NA,TRBV6-6,TGTGCCAGCAGTTACCGGTCTGAAGCTTTCTTT,CASSYRSEAFF
12,NA,TRBJ1-3,TRBD1,TRBV30,TGTGCCTGGAGGGACAGGGGACACACCATATATTTT,CAWRDRGHTIYF
14,NA,TRBJ1-5,NA,TRBV27,TGTGCCAGCAAAACCGGGGGGTATAGTCAGCCCCAGCATTTT,CASKTGGYSQPQHF
16,NA,TRBJ2-4,TRBD1,TRBV19,TGTGCCAGTAGTATGGGACAGGGAATAGCCAAAAACATTCAGTACTTC,CASSMGQGIAKNIQYF
14,NA,TRBJ2-5,TRBD1,TRBV15,TGTGCCACCAGCAGAGGAGGGGGCGGGGAGACCCAGTACTTC,CATSRGGGGETQYF
14,NA,TRBJ1-4,NA,TRBV5-1,TGCGCCAGCAGCTCAGGGGCAACTAATGAAAAACTGTTTTTT,CASSSGATNEKLFF
12,NA,TRBJ2-1,NA,TRBV7-2,TGTGCCAGCAGCTCCACTGTGGTTGAGCAGTTCTTC,CASSSTVVEQFF
15,NA,TRBJ2-7,TRBD1,TRBV6-6,TGTGCCAGCAGTTCCTGGGGACAGGGGTCCTACGAGCAGTACTTC,CASSSWGQGSYEQYF
17,NA,TRBJ1-6,NA,TRBV7-9,TGTGCCAGCAGCCCTGGGCAGGGTCCGTCCTATAATTCACCCCTCCACTTT,CASSPGQGPSYNSPLHF
14,NA,TRBJ2-5,NA,TRBV5-1,TGCGCCAGCAGCTTATGGACAGTCCAAGAGACCCAGTACTTC,CASSLWTVQETQYF
13,once,TRBJ1-1,NA,TRBV19,TGTGCCAGTAGTATAATAGCGAACACTGAAGCTTTCTTT,CASSIIANTEAFF
18,NA,TRBJ2-7,TRBD2,TRBV4-1,TGCGCCAGCAGCCCCGGGCTAGCGGGGGGGTCGGTGTCCTACGAGCAGTACTTC,CASSPGLAGGSVSYEQYF
14,NA,TRBJ2-7,TRBD1,TRBV6-5,TGTGCCAGCAGAGGACAGGTTAAACCCTACGAGCAGTACTTC,CASRGQVKPYEQYF
13,NA,TRBJ2-7,TRBD1,TRBV11-2,TGTGCCAGCAGGGGACAGGGATCCTACGAGCAGTACTTC,CASRGQGSYEQYF
16,NA,TRBJ2-7,TRBD1,TRBV3-1/TRBV3-2,TGTGCCAGCAGCCAAGTGGGCCAGGGGGAACCCTACGAGCAGTACTTC,CASSQVGQGEPYEQYF
13,NA,TRBJ2-4,NA,TRBV7-9,TGTGCCAGCAGCTTAGAGCGGAAAAACATTCAGTACTTC,CASSLERKNIQYF
12,once,TRBJ1-2,NA,TRBV29-1,TGCAGCGTTGAAGAAGGGGCTTATGGCTACACCTTC,CSVEEGAYGYTF
16,NA,TRBJ1-6,NA,TRBV5-6,TGTGCCAGCAGCTCTTTGGCCACAGGGAGAAATTCACCCCTCCACTTT,CASSSLATGRNSPLHF
16,NA,TRBJ2-7,TRBD1,TRBV7-9,TGTGCCAGCAGCGCCATCGACAGGGGATTCGGTTACGAGCAGTACTTC,CASSAIDRGFGYEQYF
13,NA,TRBJ1-2,TRBD1,TRBV29-1,TGCAGCGTAGTCCCGGGACAGGGCTATGGCTACACCTTC,CSVVPGQGYGYTF
15,NA,TRBJ1-1,NA,TRBV11-2,TGTGCCAGCAGCTTATTGATGGGGGAGGGGACTGAAGCTTTCTTT,CASSLLMGEGTEAFF
16,NA,TRBJ1-6,NA,TRBV18,TGTGCCAGCTCACCGGACAGAGGAGCGGGAAATTCACCCCTCCACTTT,CASSPDRGAGNSPLHF
12,few,TRBJ2-7,NA,TRBV9,TGTGCCAGCAGCCAAGATCTATACGAGCAGTACTTC,CASSQDLYEQYF
12,once,TRBJ1-5,NA,TRBV2,TGTGCCAGCAGCGGGGGCAATCAGCCCCAGCATTTT,CASSGGNQPQHF
19,NA,TRBJ2-1,NA,TRBV12-1,TGTGCCAGCAGCTTATGGACAGGGGGGGTTATTAACTCCTACAATGAGCAGTTCTTC,CASSLWTGGVINSYNEQFF
14,NA,TRBJ1-1,TRBD1,TRBV9,TGTGCCAGCACCTTTTCGGACAGGGGTCCTGAAGCTTTCTTT,CASTFSDRGPEAFF
17,NA,TRBJ2-5,TRBD2,TRBV4-1,TGCGCCAGCAGCCAAGCCGGGGGGGGGATTTACCAAGAGACCCAGTACTTC,CASSQAGGGIYQETQYF
15,NA,TRBJ2-5,NA,TRBV7-9,TGTGCCAGCAGCCGCCTAGCGTTCAACCAAGAGACCCAGTACTTC,CASSRLAFNQETQYF
15,once,TRBJ1-2,NA,TRBV11-2,TGTGCCAGCAGCCCCATTACCCAGACAGCTTATGGCTACACCTTC,CASSPITQTAYGYTF
14,NA,TRBJ2-3,NA,TRBV7-6,TGTGCCAGCAGCTCACCTGCAGACACAGATACGCAGTATTTT,CASSSPADTDTQYF
13,NA,TRBJ1-1,TRBD1,TRBV30,TGTGCCTGGAGCGGACAGGCTGGGACTGAAGCTTTCTTT,CAWSGQAGTEAFF
17,NA,TRBJ2-3,TRBD2,TRBV4-1,TGCGCCAGCAGCCAACCGACTAGCGGGGTAAGACGGGATACGCAGTATTTT,CASSQPTSGVRRDTQYF
18,NA,TRBJ1-1,TRBD1,TRBV19,TGTGCCAGTAGTATGCGGTTAGGGGGCAATCCCATGAACACTGAAGCTTTCTTT,CASSMRLGGNPMNTEAFF
16,NA,TRBJ2-1,TRBD2,TRBV6-2/TRBV6-3,TGTGCCAGCAGCAGCCCTGAGCGGGGGGGCTCCAATGAGCAGTTCTTC,CASSSPERGGSNEQFF
13,NA,TRBJ1-5,NA,TRBV12-3/TRBV12-4,TGTGCCAGCAGTTTATTCGGCGGGCAGCCCCAGCATTTT,CASSLFGGQPQHF
14,NA,TRBJ2-7,TRBD1,TRBV19,TGTGCCAGTAGTTCCACCGGGACAGGCTACGAGCAGTACTTC,CASSSTGTGYEQYF
16,NA,TRBJ1-4,NA,TRBV5-4,TGTGCCAGCAGCTTCGGGGGGGCTGGTACTAATGAAAAACTGTTTTTT,CASSFGGAGTNEKLFF